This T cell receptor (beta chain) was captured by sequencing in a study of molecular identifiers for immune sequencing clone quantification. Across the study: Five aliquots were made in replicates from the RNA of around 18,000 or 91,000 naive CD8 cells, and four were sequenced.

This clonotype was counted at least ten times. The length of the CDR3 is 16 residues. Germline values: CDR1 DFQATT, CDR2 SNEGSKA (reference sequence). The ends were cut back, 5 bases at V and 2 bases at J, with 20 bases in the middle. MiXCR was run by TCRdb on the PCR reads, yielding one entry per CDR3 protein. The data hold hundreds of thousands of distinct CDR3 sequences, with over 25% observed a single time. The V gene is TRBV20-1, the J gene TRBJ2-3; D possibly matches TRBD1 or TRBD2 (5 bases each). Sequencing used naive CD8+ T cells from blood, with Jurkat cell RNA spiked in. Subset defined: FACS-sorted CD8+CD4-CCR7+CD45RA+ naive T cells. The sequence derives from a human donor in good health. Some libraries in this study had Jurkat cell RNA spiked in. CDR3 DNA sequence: TGCAGTGCTGGACCTACAAGTCAGGGACCCACAGATACGCAGTATTTT. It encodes CSAGPTSQGPTDTQYF.